These T cell receptor beta chains were read from a single sample in a study of T-cell reconstitution after alpha-beta-depleted transplantation in children. TCRdb re-derived calls from the PCR reads in MiXCR, one entry per CDR3 protein. The sample includes 200,000 or so distinct CDR3 sequences, 5.5% to 7% of them seen just once. The input for sequencing was PBMCs, taken before TCRalphabeta/CD19-depleted stem cell transplant. These TCRs come from a girl under three years old with combined immunodeficiency, due to receive a stem cell transplant. CDR3s include the opening cysteine and the closing phenylalanine or tryptophan. D genes are given only for firm matches. The size entry is marked missing in some rows and otherwise reads once, few, many or a size class.

length,J,V,D,size,DNA,CDR3
17,TRBJ2-3,TRBV7-8,TRBD2,few,TGTGCCAGCAGCTTATATTTTTCGGGCGGGGGGGCAGATACGCAGTATTTT,CASSLYFSGGGADTQYF
14,TRBJ2-7,TRBV12-3/TRBV12-4,TRBD1,many,TGTGCCAGCAGTCAAACAGGGGTCTCCTACGAGCAGTACTTC,CASSQTGVSYEQYF
16,TRBJ2-5,TRBV20-1,TRBD2,NA,TGCAGCCCAGGACTAGCGGGAGTCTCGGGAATGGAGACCCAGTACTTC,CSPGLAGVSGMETQYF
13,TRBJ2-7,TRBV28,NA,many,TGTGCCAGCAGTTTATGGAGATTCTACGAGCAGTACTTC,CASSLWRFYEQYF
13,TRBJ2-3,TRBV13,NA,few,TGTGCCAGCAGCTTAAAGGAGACAGATACGCAGTATTTT,CASSLKETDTQYF
14,TRBJ2-1,TRBV12-3/TRBV12-4,NA,many,TGTGCCAGCAGTTTAGTAGGGCCAAGGGATGAGCAGTTCTTC,CASSLVGPRDEQFF
15,TRBJ2-5,TRBV7-2,NA,many,TGTGCCAGCAGCTTATGGGCCCAGGCTCAAGAGACCCAGTACTTC,CASSLWAQAQETQYF
12,TRBJ2-1,TRBV5-6,NA,few,TGTGCCAGCAGCTCAACCGGGCCTAAGCAGTTCTTC,CASSSTGPKQFF
17,TRBJ1-1,TRBV25-1,NA,many,TGTGCCAGCAGTGAATTTTTCCTCACTACAGTGAACACTGAAGCTTTCTTT,CASSEFFLTTVNTEAFF
13,TRBJ1-1,TRBV7-3,NA,many,TGTGCCAGCAGCCTAAACACGAACACTGAAGCTTTCTTT,CASSLNTNTEAFF
14,TRBJ2-1,TRBV20-1,NA,many,TGCAGTGCTAGTCGTTCGGGCTACCCCTTGGAGCAGTTCTTC,CSASRSGYPLEQFF
12,TRBJ1-1,TRBV20-1,NA,few,TGCAGTGCTAGAGGGCAGTTCGCTGAAGCTTTCTTT,CSARGQFAEAFF
16,TRBJ1-1,TRBV15,NA,many,TGTGCCACCAGCAGGAGGGGTGGACAATCGAACACTGAAGCTTTCTTT,CATSRRGGQSNTEAFF
14,TRBJ1-5,TRBV6-2/TRBV6-3,NA,many,TGTGCCAGCAGGTCGGGGGGCGCAGGACAGCCCCAGCATTTT,CASRSGGAGQPQHF
14,TRBJ2-5,TRBV12-3/TRBV12-4,NA,many,TGTGCCAGCAGTTTGGTAACAGGGCAAGAGACCCAGTACTTC,CASSLVTGQETQYF
15,TRBJ2-1,TRBV6-1,NA,many,TGTGCCAGCAGTTTAGCGCGGGTGACCTACAATGAGCAGTTCTTC,CASSLARVTYNEQFF
14,TRBJ1-2,TRBV7-8,NA,many,TGTGCCAGCAGCTTAGAAGCCAGGGGCTATGGCTACACCTTC,CASSLEARGYGYTF
13,TRBJ2-4,TRBV7-8,NA,many,TGTGCCAGCAGCTTAGCTGGGGGGGGCCTTCAGTACTTC,CASSLAGGGLQYF
18,TRBJ2-4,TRBV20-1,TRBD2,many,TGCAGTGCTAGAGACCGGCGGGAGGGCCTAAAGGCCAAAAACATTCAGTACTTC,CSARDRREGLKAKNIQYF
15,TRBJ2-3,TRBV7-3,NA,many,TGTGCCAGCAGCTTACGCGGGGAAGTCGAAGGTCCGCAGTATTTT,CASSLRGEVEGPQYF
15,TRBJ2-2,TRBV5-4,TRBD2,few,TGTGCCAGCAGCTGGGGCGGGGGAAACACCGGGGAGCTGTTTTTT,CASSWGGGNTGELFF
14,TRBJ2-5,TRBV15,NA,many,TGTGCCACCAGCAGTTACCTAGGTCAATGGACCCAGTACTTC,CATSSYLGQWTQYF
13,TRBJ2-7,TRBV20-1,TRBD2,NA,TGCAGTGCTATTGGACTAGGTGCCTACGAGCAGTACTTC,CSAIGLGAYEQYF
16,TRBJ2-4,TRBV29-1,TRBD1,many,TGCAGCGTTGAAGATCGCACCGGGACAGGGGATGACATTCAGTACTTC,CSVEDRTGTGDDIQYF
19,TRBJ2-3,TRBV2,TRBD2,NA,TGTGCCATCTGTTTTTGGCGGGGGGAGCGATCCGGAGCAATAGATACGCAGTATTTT,CAICFWRGERSGAIDTQYF